This TCR beta chain was identified in a study of T-cell reconstitution after alpha-beta-depleted transplantation in children. Study results and caveats: As was reported, about two months after transplant, alpha-beta T cells came from several hundred expanded graft clones. Some patients' high day-60 TCRbeta diversity was attributed to recipient cells surviving conditioning. By one year post-transplant, T-cell counts and diversity largely arose from T cells that were newly produced.

Unique molecular identifiers were used to barcode this TCRbeta library. TCRdb fed the PCR reads into MiXCR, producing one record per CDR3 protein. The repertoire has over 200,000 distinct CDR3 sequences, roughly a tenth of them found once; the top ten carry roughly 27%. There are many counts of this clonotype. Its antigen remains unidentified. The CDR3 covers 15 residues. Trimming shortened V by 0 bases and J by 1 base, and 12 bases separated the two germline ends. CDR1 and CDR2 from the germline V gene are SQVTM and ANQGSEA. The TCR was taken from a child under two years old with acute myeloid leukemia, due to receive a stem cell transplant. Sequencing used PBMCs, obtained before TCRalphabeta/CD19-depleted stem cell transplant. J is TRBJ2-5 and V is TRBV29-1; D call uncertain. The CDR3, as DNA: TGCAGCGTTGAAGATCTTCCCAGACTCCAAGAGACCCAGTACTTC. It codes for CSVEDLPRLQETQYF.